Below are 10 T cell receptor beta chains sequenced from a single sample in a study of CD8+ T cells in alopecia areata. The sequencing template was cDNA reverse transcribed from extracted RNA. The protocol was immunoSEQ multiplex PCR, while the TCRdb copy is restricted to in-frame clones and leaves out a portion. The sample lists roughly 150,000 clones; 55% to 65% were seen once. The sequenced sample consisted of CD4+ T cells sorted from blood. The receptor source for this set is a human donor in good health.

This clone has more than one count but fewer than ten. The V call is TRBV30, the J call TRBJ2-2; weak D call: TRBD2 (6 bases). The germline CDR1 and CDR2 sequences are GTSNPN and SVGIG (reference sequence). V lost 4 bases and J lost 2, with 17 bases in between. The CDR3 contains 16 residues. The CDR3: CAWNTRRGDNTGELFF. CDR3 nucleotide sequence: TGTGCCTGGAACACACGGCGGGGCGATAACACCGGGGAGCTGTTTTTT. The full variable domain, completed using reference TRBV30 and TRBJ2-2, is SQTIHQWPATLVQPVGSPLSLECTVEGTSNPNLYWYRQAAGRGLQLLFYSVGIGQISSEVPQNLSASRPQDRQFILSSKKLLLSDSGFYLCAWNTRRGDNTGELFFGEGSRLTVL.

The V gene is TRBV5-1, the J gene TRBJ2-1; D is possibly TRBD1 (5 bases). Germline V gene lookup returns CDR1 SGHRS and CDR2 YFSETQ. Trimming removed 3 bases from V and 3 bases from J, with 16 bases in between. This CDR3 comprises 16 residues. Here the CDR3 reads CASSSWTDRFYNEQFF. In DNA, the CDR3 is TGCGCCAGCAGCTCGTGGACCGACAGATTCTACAATGAGCAGTTCTTC. Supplemented by reference TRBV5-1 and TRBJ2-1, the full variable domain reads KAGVTQTPRYLIKTRGQQVTLSCSPISGHRSVSWYQQTPGQGLQFLFEYFSETQRNKGNFPGRFSGRQFSNSRSEMNVSTLELGDSALYLCASSSWTDRFYNEQFFGPGTRLTVL.

This clone was observed a few times. The gene calls are TRBV29-1 and TRBJ2-5; TRBD1 matches 10 bases. Germline trimming cut 1 base from V and 4 bases from J; bases unmatched to any gene: 9. Germline-derived CDR1 and CDR2 are SQVTM and ANQGSEA. This CDR3 is built from 16 residues. DNA of the CDR3: TGCAGCGTTGAAGCCAACCGCTGGACAGGGGGAGAGACCCAGTACTTC. Translated, it gives CSVEANRWTGGETQYF.

CDR3 protein: CASSEPGGEQYF. CDR3 DNA: TGCGCCAGCAGTGAGCCTGGGGGCGAGCAGTACTTC. V and J are TRBV10-2 and TRBJ2-7, with D perhaps given as TRBD1 or TRBD2 (5 bases each). The germline V gene encodes CDR1 WSHSY and CDR2 SAAADI. The length of the CDR3 is 12 residues. Trimming took 2 bases from V and 6 from J, leaving 8 bases between them.

This clone is deemed medium-sized. The chain has TRBV5-4 and TRBJ2-6, with D possibly called TRBD1 or TRBD2 (6 bases each). The CDR3 sequence is 17 residues long. Germline values: CDR1 SGHNT, CDR2 YYREEE (reference sequence). The V end lost 2 bases, the J end lost 4 bases, and 16 bases lay between the germline ends. The CDR3 DNA sequence: TGTGCCAGCAGCTTTGGGGGGCGAGGGACCGGGGCCAACGTCCTGACTTTC. Protein: CASSFGGRGTGANVLTF.

This chain joins TRBV6-6 and TRBJ2-1; no clear D. The CDR3 spans 15 residues. Germline loops: CDR1 MNHNY, CDR2 SVGAGI (reference sequence). Trimming pared 5 bases from V and 6 bases from J, leaving 17 bases between. CDR3 protein: CASSIPYGDGNEQFF. The DNA for the CDR3 is TGTGCCAGCAGTATCCCCTATGGGGATGGCAATGAGCAGTTCTTC.

The rearrangement links TRBV30 to TRBJ1-1; D is ambiguous. The CDR3 runs 11 residues. Germline V gene data show CDR1 as GTSNPN and CDR2 as SVGIG (reference sequence). The V end was cut by 2 bases, the J end by 2 bases, with 3 bases between. The CDR3 is CAWSINTEAFF. The CDR3 nucleotides are TGTGCCTGGAGTATTAACACTGAAGCTTTCTTT.

This clone was found a few times. The germline gene is not matched at one end of the junction; a read error may be the cause. The rearrangement joins TRBV10-3 to TRBJ1-2, with D possibly matching TRBD1 (5 bases). CDR1 and CDR2 from the germline V gene are ENHRY and SYGVKD. CDR3 size: 15 residues. The CDR3, as DNA: TGTGCCAGCAGTGCAAGACAGACGGACCCCTATGGCTACACCTTC. It translates to CASSARQTDPYGYTF.

CDR3 DNA: TGTGCCAGCAGCAGATCCGACAGGGGGAACACTGAAGCTTTCTTT. Residues: CASSRSDRGNTEAFF. This sequence joins TRBV6-5 and TRBJ1-1; the match to TRBD1 covers 8 bases. CDR1 and CDR2 from the germline V gene are MNHEY and SVGAGI. V lost 6 bases to trimming and J lost 1 base; unmatched junction nucleotides: 7. This CDR3 has 15 amino acids.

This clone has just a few counts. The chain links TRBV5-4 to TRBJ2-1, with D perhaps matching TRBD2 (6 bases). The length of the CDR3 is 15 residues. The ends were cut back, 4 bases at V and 5 bases at J, with 16 bases in the middle. Germline CDR1 is SGHNT and CDR2 is YYREEE (reference sequence). DNA of the CDR3: TGTGCCAGCAGCCGGGTAGGCGGGGCTGACAATGAGCAGTTCTTC. This gives the protein CASSRVGGADNEQFF.